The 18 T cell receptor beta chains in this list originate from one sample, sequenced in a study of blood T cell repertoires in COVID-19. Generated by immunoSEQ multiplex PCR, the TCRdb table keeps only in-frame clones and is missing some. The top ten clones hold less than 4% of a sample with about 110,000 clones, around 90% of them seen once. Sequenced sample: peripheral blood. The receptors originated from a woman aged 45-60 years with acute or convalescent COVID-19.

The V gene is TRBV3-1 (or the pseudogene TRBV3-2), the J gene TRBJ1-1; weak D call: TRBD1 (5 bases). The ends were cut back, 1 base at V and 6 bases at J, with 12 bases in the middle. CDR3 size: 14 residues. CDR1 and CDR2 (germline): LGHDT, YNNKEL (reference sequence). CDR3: CASSQVAGEAEAFF. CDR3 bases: TGTGCCAGCAGCCAAGTGGCGGGGGAGGCTGAAGCTTTCTTT.

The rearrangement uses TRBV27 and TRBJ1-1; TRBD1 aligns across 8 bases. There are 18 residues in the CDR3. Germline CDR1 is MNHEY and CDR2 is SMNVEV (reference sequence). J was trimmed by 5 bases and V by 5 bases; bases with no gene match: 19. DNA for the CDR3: TGTGCCAGCAGTACGAGAAAGTACGCCGGACAGGGCGAGACTGAAGCTTTCTTT. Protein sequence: CASSTRKYAGQGETEAFF.

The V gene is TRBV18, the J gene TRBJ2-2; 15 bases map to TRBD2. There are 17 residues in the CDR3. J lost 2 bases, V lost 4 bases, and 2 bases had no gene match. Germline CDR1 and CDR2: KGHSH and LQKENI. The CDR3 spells CASSLGLAGGNTGELFF. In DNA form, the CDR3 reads TGTGCCAGCTCACTGGGACTAGCGGGAGGAAACACCGGGGAGCTGTTTTTT. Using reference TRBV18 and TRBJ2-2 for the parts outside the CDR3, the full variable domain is NAGVMQNPRHLVRRRGQEARLRCSPMKGHSHVYWYRQLPEEGLKFMVYLQKENIIDESGMPKERFSAEFPKEGPSILRIQQVVRGDSAAYFCASSLGLAGGNTGELFFGEGSRLTVL.

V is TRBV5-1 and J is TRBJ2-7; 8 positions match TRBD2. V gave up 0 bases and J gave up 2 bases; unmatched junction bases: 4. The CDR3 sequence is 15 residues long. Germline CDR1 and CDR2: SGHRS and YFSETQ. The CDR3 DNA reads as TGCGCCAGCAGCTTGGGGGCGGGAGGTCCCTACGAGCAGTACTTC. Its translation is CASSLGAGGPYEQYF.

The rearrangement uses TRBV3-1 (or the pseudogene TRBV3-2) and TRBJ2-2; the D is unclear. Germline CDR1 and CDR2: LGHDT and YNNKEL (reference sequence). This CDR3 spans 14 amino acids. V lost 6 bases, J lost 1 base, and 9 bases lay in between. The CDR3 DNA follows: TGTGCCAGCAGTCCCTTACTGAACACCGGGGAGCTGTTTTTT. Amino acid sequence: CASSPLLNTGELFF.

CDR3 in DNA: TGTGCCAGCTCACCAGCGGGAGGGAACACTGAGCAGTTCTTC. Residues: CASSPAGGNTEQFF. This rearrangement joins TRBV18 to TRBJ2-1; TRBD2 agrees at 9 bases. The CDR3 runs to 14 residues. V gave up 2 bases and J gave up 9 bases; unmatched junction bases: 5. CDR1 and CDR2 (germline): KGHSH, LQKENI.

The chain's CDR3 is CATGTSGREQYF. The CDR3 nucleotides are TGTGCCACCGGGACTAGCGGGAGGGAGCAGTACTTC. V usage is TRBV24-1 and J usage is TRBJ2-7; the match to TRBD2 covers 15 bases. V was clipped by 9 bases and J by 7 bases; unmatched bases: 0. Germline V gene sequence: CDR1 KGHDR, CDR2 SFDVKD. The CDR3 consists of 12 residues.

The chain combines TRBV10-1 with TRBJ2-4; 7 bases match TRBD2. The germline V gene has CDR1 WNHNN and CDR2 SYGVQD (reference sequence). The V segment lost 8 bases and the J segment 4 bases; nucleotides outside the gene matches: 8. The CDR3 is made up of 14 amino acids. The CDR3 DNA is TGCGCCAGCGGGGGGGGGAGGCCTAAAAACATTCAGTACTTC. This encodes CASGGGRPKNIQYF.

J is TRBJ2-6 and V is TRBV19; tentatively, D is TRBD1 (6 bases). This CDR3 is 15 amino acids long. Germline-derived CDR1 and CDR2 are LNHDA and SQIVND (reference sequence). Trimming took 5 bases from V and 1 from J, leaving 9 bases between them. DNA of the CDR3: TGTGCCAGTAGTCGTACAGGGTCTGGGGCCAACGTCCTGACTTTC. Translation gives CASSRTGSGANVLTF.

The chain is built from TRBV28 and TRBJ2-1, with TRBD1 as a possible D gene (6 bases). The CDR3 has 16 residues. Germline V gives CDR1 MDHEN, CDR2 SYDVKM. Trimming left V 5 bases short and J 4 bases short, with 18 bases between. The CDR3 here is CASSPAGTRAYNEQFF. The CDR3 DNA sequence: TGTGCCAGCAGTCCGGCCGGGACACGGGCTTACAATGAGCAGTTCTTC. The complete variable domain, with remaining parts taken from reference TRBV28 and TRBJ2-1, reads DVKVTQSSRYLVKRTGEKVFLECVQDMDHENMFWYRQDPGLGLRLIYFSYDVKMKEKGDIPEGYSVSREKKERFSLILESASTNQTSMYLCASSPAGTRAYNEQFFGPGTRLTVL.

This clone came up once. As DNA, the CDR3 is TGTGCCAGCAGCTTGGTCGGACAGGGGACCAACTATGGCTACACCTTC. It is translated as CASSLVGQGTNYGYTF. The V and J genes are TRBV5-6 and TRBJ1-2, with 9 bases lining up with TRBD1. Germline V CDR1 and CDR2: SGHDT, YYEEEE. V dropped 0 bases and J dropped 2; count of bases not matched to a gene: 5. The CDR3 runs to 16 residues. Looking up the rest from reference TRBV5-6 and TRBJ1-2 gives the full variable domain: DAGVTQSPTHLIKTRGQQVTLRCSPKSGHDTVSWYQQALGQGPQFIFQYYEEEERQRGNFPDRFSGHQFPNYSSELNVNALLLGDSALYLCASSLVGQGTNYGYTFGSGTRLTVV.

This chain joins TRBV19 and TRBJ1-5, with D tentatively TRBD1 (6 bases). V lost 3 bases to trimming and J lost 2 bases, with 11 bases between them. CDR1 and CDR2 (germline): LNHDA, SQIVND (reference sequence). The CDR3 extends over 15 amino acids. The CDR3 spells CASSIEDSGNQPQHF. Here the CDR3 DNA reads TGTGCCAGTAGTATCGAGGACAGCGGCAATCAGCCCCAGCATTTT.

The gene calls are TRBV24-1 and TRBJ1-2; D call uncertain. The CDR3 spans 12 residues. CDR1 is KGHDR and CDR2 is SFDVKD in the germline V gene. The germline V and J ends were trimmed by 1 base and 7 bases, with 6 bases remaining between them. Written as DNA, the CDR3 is TGTGCCACCAGTGATTTACCGGGTGGCTACACCTTC. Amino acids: CATSDLPGGYTF.

The CDR3 DNA is TGTGCCAGCAGCCGTGGAGGGGAGTTCGGCACCGGGGAGCTGTTTTTT. Its translation: CASSRGGEFGTGELFF. The gene calls are TRBV3-1 (or the pseudogene TRBV3-2) and TRBJ2-2; perhaps TRBD2 as D (6 bases). CDR1 and CDR2 (germline): LGHDT, YNNKEL (reference sequence). This CDR3 comprises 16 residues. Trimming took 4 bases from V and 4 from J, leaving 16 bases between them.

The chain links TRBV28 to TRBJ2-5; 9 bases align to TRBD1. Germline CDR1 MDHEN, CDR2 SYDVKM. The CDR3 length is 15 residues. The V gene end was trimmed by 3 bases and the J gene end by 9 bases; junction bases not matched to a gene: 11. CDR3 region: CASSLETGGRSAQYF. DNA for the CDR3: TGTGCCAGCAGTTTGGAGACAGGGGGGCGGTCGGCCCAGTACTTC.

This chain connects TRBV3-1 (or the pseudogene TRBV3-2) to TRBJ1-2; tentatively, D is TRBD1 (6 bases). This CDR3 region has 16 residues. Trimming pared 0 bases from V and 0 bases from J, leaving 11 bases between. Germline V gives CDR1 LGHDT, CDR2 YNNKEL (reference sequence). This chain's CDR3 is CASSQEGHPANYGYTF. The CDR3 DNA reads TGTGCCAGCAGCCAAGAGGGACACCCAGCTAACTATGGCTACACCTTC.

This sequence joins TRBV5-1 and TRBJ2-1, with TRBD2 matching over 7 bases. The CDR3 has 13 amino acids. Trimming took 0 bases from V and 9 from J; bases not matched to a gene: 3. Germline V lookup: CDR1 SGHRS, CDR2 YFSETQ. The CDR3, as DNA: TGCGCCAGCAGCTTGGGAGCGGGGACTGAGCAGTTCTTC. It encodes CASSLGAGTEQFF.

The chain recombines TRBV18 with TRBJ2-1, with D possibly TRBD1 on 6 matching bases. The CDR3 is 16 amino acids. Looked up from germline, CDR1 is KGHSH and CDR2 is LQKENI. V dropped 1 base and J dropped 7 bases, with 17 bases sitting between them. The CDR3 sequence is CASSPRGRTPWNEQFF. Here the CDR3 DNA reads TGTGCCAGCTCACCACGGGGGCGCACCCCTTGGAATGAGCAGTTCTTC.